In this sample, the clone carrying this TCR beta chain turned up many times. Antigen unknown. The data are from a study of neurological immune-mediated disorders. With V trimmed by 0 bases and J by 1 base, 10 bases remained unmatched. This CDR3 is 19 amino acids long. The V gene's germline CDR1 is SGHRS and CDR2 YFSETQ. Study-wide points: The absence of any CDR3 amino acid sequence shared by expanded clones across subjects suggests that repertoires were private in all groups. Repertoires from 18 of 34 multiple sclerosis patients grouped phylogenetically into a related-CDR3 cluster, suggesting a possible signature.

The cDNA was synthesized by 5'RACE incorporating 10-nucleotide random UMIs. MiXCR was run by TCRdb on the 5' RACE reads, yielding one entry per CDR3 protein. The sample includes approximately 50,000 distinct CDR3 sequences, 3.6% of them seen just once. The sequenced sample consisted of PBMCs. The V and J genes are TRBV5-1 and TRBJ2-5, with 12 bases aligning to TRBD2. The TCR sequence derives from a man between 25 and 39 years old with multiple sclerosis. CDR3 loop: CASSLVTSGGPKTQETQYF. CDR3 nucleotides: TGCGCCAGCAGCTTGGTTACTAGCGGGGGGCCGAAGACCCAAGAGACCCAGTACTTC.